The clone carrying this TCR beta chain was recorded a few times. Its antigen remains unidentified. The V and J ends lost 5 bases and 3 bases respectively, with 10 bases between them. Germline V lookup: CDR1 ENHRY, CDR2 SYGVKD. This CDR3 region has 13 residues. No ophthalmopathy progression within 18 months constituted stable Graves' hyperthyroidism. Exclusions: uncontrolled infection, other autoimmune disease, pregnancy, lactation. The sample comes from a study of T cells in Graves' hyperthyroidism and ophthalmopathy. Notes on the study in general: The model predicted ophthalmopathy a median approximately six months before onset. Most thyroid clonotypes expanded above 0.001 appeared in blood too.

Researchers amplified the TCR beta CDR3 regions from RNA transcripts. A set of HTBI primers served as the primers for a first-round RT-PCR of the TCR CDR3. TCRdb ran MiXCR on the multiplex PCR reads and lists one entry per CDR3 protein. Altogether a few hundred thousand distinct CDR3 sequences are present, about 15% being singletons, with the ten largest covering 6.5% to 8%. The sample taken for sequencing was blood. The source is a woman aged 25 to 39 with Graves' hyperthyroidism. This chain connects TRBV10-3 to TRBJ1-1, with a weak D call TRBD1 (5 bases). The CDR3 sequence is CAISRQGYTEAFF. The CDR3, as DNA: TGTGCCATCAGTCGGCAGGGATACACTGAAGCTTTCTTT.